This T cell receptor beta chain was recovered during a study of CD8 T cells in Susac syndrome. Random hexamers were used to reverse transcribe the RNA input (roughly 0.5 to 1 ug). MiXCR, applied by TCRdb to the immunoSEQ multiplex PCR reads, yields one record per CDR3 protein. The repertoire holds some 170,000 distinct CDR3 sequences, with just under 95% as singletons. V dropped 2 bases and J dropped 5 bases, with 9 bases sitting between them. Germline assignment: CDR1 LGHDT and CDR2 YNNKEL (reference sequence). The CDR3 is made up of 13 amino acids. The receptor was isolated from a human donor in good health. Sequenced: CD4+ T cells from PBMCs. V is TRBV3-1 and J is TRBJ2-5; D remains ambiguous. The CDR3 here is CASSQTWFETQYF. CDR3 DNA sequence: TGTGCCAGCAGCCAAACGTGGTTCGAGACCCAGTACTTC.